This TCR beta chain was sequenced during a study of cytomegalovirus exposure and HLA in healthy donors. Germline loops: CDR1 KGHSH, CDR2 LQKENI. This CDR3 is built from 13 residues. Deletions cut 1 base from V and 4 bases from J, with 7 bases between. As to this clone: Its antigen is unknown. This sample also contains other DNA sequences that code for the same CDR3.

Both 60 Vbeta primers and 13 Jbeta primers went into the PCR. This table comes from immunoSEQ multiplex PCR, and its TCRdb copy is limited to in-frame clones, with some not included. Altogether over 200,000 clones are present, almost 80% being singletons, with the ten largest covering 3.8%. General observations from the study: Follow-up analysis seemed to connect common viral pathogens with several of the most significant clusters identified. In a later analysis, roughly 17,000 TCR beta sequences were associated with HLA alleles at 0.05 false discovery rate. DRB1 had the most TCR associations and HLA-C the fewest, a later analysis found, with rates varying by HLA locus.

The chain joins TRBV18 to TRBJ1-1; tentative D call: TRBD1 (5 bases). The TCR was taken from a male donor in good health and CMV-seronegative. The specimen sequenced was PBMCs. DNA of the CDR3: TGTGCCAGCTCACCACTGGGGGGCACTGAAGCTTTCTTT. The encoded protein is CASSPLGGTEAFF.